This paragraph reports one T cell receptor (beta chain). What it recognizes is unknown. Germline V gene data show CDR1 as LNHDA and CDR2 as SQIVND (reference sequence). This CDR3 has 15 amino acids. The V and J ends lost 6 bases and 6 bases respectively, with 18 bases between them. Unexposed donor CD4+ T cells date from about 2011-2019, before the COVID-19 pandemic. CD4+ T cells were isolated from the cells after 10 days of culture. Cultures received half-medium IL-2 refreshes on days 3 and 7. Assay used: immunoSEQ multiplex PCR; TCRdb lists only in-frame clones, some missing. The data hold nearly 20,000 clones, with about 81% observed a single time. These data come from a study of CD4 T cells in relation to SARS-CoV-2 and coronaviruses. Looking at the study overall: After roughly 11 days of antigen culture, PBMC TCR beta CDR3s were sequenced. Crossreactive spike epitopes shared across donors were mapped to their HLA restriction.

This chain connects TRBV19 to TRBJ2-4; D might be TRBD1 or TRBD2, each matching 6 bases. This TCR was recovered from a human donor in good health. Sequencing was performed on CD4+ T cells from PBMCs, cultured in vitro. CDR3 nucleotides: TGTGCCAGTAGCCTACAAGGGGGGACCGGAAACATTCAGTACTTC. It encodes CASSLQGGTGNIQYF.